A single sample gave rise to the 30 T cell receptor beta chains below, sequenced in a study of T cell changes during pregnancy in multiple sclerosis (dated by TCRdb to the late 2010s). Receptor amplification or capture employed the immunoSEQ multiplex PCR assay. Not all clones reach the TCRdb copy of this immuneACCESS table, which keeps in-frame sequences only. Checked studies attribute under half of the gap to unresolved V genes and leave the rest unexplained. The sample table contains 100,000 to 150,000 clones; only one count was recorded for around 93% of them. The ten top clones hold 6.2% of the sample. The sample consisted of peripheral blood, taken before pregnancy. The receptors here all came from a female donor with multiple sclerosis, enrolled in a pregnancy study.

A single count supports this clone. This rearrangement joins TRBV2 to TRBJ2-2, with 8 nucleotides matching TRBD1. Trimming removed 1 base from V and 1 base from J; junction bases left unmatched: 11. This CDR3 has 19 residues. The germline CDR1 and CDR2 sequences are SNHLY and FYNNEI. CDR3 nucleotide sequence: TGTGCCAGCAGTGAAGTTATGCCGGCAGGGGGCATGAACACCGGGGAGCTGTTTTTT. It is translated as CASSEVMPAGGMNTGELFF.

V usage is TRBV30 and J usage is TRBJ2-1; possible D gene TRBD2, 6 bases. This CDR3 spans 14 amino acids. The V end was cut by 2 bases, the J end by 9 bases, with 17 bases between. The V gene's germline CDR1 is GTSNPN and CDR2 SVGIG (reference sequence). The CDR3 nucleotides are TGTGCCTGGAGTCGGAGGGGCGCGCGTATTGAGCAGTTCTTC. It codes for CAWSRRGARIEQFF.

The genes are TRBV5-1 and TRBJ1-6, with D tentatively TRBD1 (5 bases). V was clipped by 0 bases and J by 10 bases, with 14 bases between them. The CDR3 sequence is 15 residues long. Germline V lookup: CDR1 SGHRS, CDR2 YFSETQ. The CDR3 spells CASSLEGGVGSPLHF. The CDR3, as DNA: TGCGCCAGCAGCTTGGAGGGAGGGGTGGGCTCACCCCTCCACTTT.

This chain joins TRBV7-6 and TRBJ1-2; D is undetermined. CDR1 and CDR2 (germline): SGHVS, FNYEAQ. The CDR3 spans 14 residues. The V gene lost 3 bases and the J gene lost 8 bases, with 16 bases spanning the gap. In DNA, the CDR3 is TGTGCCAGCAGCTTCGGAGGGAGGGATAGGGGCTACACCTTC. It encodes CASSFGGRDRGYTF.

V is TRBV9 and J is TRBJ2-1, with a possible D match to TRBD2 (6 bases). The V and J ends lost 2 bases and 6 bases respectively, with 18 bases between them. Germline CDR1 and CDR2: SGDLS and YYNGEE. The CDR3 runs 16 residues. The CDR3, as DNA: TGTGCCAGCAGCGTCGCCATCGGGAGTATGGGCAATGAGCAGTTCTTC. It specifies CASSVAIGSMGNEQFF.

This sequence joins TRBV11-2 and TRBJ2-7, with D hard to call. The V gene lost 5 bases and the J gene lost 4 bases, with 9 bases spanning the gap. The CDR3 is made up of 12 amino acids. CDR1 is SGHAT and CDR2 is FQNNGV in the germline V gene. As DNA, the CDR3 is TGTGCCAGCAGCATTCGGAGTTACGAGCAGTACTTC. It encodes CASSIRSYEQYF.

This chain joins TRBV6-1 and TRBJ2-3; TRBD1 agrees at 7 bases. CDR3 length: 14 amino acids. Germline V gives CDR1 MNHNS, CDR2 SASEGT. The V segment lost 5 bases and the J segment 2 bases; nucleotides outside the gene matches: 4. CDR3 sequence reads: CASSRDRLTDTQYF. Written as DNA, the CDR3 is TGTGCCAGCAGTCGGGACAGACTCACAGATACGCAGTATTTT.

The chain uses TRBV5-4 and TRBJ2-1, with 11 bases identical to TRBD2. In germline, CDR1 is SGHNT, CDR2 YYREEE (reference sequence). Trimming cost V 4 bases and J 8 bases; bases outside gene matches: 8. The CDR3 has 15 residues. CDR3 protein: CASSPTSGRYDEQFF. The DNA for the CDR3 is TGTGCCAGCAGCCCCACTAGCGGGAGATACGATGAGCAGTTCTTC. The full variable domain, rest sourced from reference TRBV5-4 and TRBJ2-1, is ETGVTQSPTHLIKTRGQQVTLRCSSQSGHNTVSWYQQALGQGPQFIFQYYREEENGRGNFPPRFSGLQFPNYSSELNVNALELDDSALYLCASSPTSGRYDEQFFGPGTRLTVL.

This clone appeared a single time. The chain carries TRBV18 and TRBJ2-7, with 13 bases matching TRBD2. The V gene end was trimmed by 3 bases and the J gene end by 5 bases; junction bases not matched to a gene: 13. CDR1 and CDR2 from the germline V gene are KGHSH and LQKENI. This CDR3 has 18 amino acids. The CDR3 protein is CASSPEGTRTSGSNEQYF. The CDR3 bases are TGTGCCAGCTCACCTGAGGGTACAAGGACTAGCGGGAGTAACGAGCAGTACTTC.

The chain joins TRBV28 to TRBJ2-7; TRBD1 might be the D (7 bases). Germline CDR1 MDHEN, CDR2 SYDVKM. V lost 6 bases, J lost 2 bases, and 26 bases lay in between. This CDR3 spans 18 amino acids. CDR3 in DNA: TGTGCCAGCAGCCTCAGGGGTGAGGGACAGCGGGCGGCCTACGAGCAGTACTTC. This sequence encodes CASSLRGEGQRAAYEQYF. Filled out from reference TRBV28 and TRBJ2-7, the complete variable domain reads DVKVTQSSRYLVKRTGEKVFLECVQDMDHENMFWYRQDPGLGLRLIYFSYDVKMKEKGDIPEGYSVSREKKERFSLILESASTNQTSMYLCASSLRGEGQRAAYEQYFGPGTRLTVT.

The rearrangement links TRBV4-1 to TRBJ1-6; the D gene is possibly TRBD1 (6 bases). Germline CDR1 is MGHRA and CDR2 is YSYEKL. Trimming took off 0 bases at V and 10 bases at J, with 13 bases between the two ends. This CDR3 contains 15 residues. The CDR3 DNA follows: TGCGCCAGCAGCCAAGAGGGGCAGGGGATATCACCCCTCCACTTT. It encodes CASSQEGQGISPLHF.

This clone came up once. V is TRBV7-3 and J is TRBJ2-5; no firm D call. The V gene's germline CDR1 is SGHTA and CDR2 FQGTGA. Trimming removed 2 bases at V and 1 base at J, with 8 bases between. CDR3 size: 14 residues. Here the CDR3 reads CASSLDPGQETQYF. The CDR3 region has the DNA TGTGCCAGCAGCTTAGATCCGGGCCAAGAGACCCAGTACTTC. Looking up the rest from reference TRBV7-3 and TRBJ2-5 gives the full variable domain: GAGVSQTPSNKVTEKGKYVELRCDPISGHTALYWYRQSLGQGPEFLIYFQGTGAADDSGLPNDRFFAVRPEGSVSTLKIQRTERGDSAVYLCASSLDPGQETQYFGPGTRLLVL.

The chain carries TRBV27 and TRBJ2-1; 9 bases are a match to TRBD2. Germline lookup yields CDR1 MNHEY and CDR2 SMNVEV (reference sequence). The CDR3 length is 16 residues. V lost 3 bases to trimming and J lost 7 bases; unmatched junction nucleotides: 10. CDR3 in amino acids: CASSFRGVSGRNEQFF. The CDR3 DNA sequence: TGTGCCAGCAGTTTTCGAGGAGTTAGCGGGAGAAATGAGCAGTTCTTC.

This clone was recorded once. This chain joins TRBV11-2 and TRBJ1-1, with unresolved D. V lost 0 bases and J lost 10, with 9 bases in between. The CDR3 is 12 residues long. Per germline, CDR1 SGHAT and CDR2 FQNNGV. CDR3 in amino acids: CASSLELPRAFF. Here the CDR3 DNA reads TGTGCCAGCAGCTTAGAACTACCACGAGCTTTCTTT.

The CDR3 DNA sequence: TGCGCCAGCAGCCAAGAACCCCCGGGAGGCGGGGTCGACAATGAGCAGTTCTTC. This codes for CASSQEPPGGGVDNEQFF. The genes are TRBV4-1 and TRBJ2-1, with TRBD2 identical over 7 bases. Germline assignment: CDR1 MGHRA and CDR2 YSYEKL. The CDR3 loop spans 18 amino acids. The J segment lost 5 bases and the V segment lost 0 bases, leaving 13 bases of the junction unmatched.

The CDR3 region is CSVEPSGHTDTQYF. The CDR3 region has the DNA TGCAGCGTTGAACCTAGCGGCCACACAGATACGCAGTATTTT. The V and J genes are TRBV29-1 and TRBJ2-3; 7 bases line up with TRBD2. Germline values: CDR1 SQVTM, CDR2 ANQGSEA. CDR3 length equals 14 residues. Unmatched junction bases numbered 4, after V lost 2 bases and J lost 2 bases.

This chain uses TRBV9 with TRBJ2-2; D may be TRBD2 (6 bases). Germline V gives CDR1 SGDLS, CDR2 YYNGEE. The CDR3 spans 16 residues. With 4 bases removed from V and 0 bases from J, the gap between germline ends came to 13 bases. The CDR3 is CASSPQRAPNTGELFF. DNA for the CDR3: TGTGCCAGCAGCCCCCAGCGGGCCCCGAACACCGGGGAGCTGTTTTTT.

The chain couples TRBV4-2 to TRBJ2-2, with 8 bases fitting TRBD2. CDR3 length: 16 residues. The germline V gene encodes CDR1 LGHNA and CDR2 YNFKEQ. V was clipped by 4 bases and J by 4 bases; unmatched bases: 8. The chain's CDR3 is CASSPPGGRVTGELFF. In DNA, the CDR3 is TGTGCCAGCAGCCCCCCGGGGGGGCGGGTCACCGGGGAGCTGTTTTTT.

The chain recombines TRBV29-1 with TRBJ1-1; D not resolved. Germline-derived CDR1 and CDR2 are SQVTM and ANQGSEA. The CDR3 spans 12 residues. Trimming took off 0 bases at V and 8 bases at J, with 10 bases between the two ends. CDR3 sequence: CSVEENYREAFF. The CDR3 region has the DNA TGCAGCGTTGAAGAGAATTACAGAGAAGCTTTCTTT. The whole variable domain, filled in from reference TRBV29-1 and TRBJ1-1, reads SAVISQKPSRDICQRGTSLTIQCQVDSQVTMMFWYRQQPGQSLTLIATANQGSEATYESGFVIDKFPISRPNLTFSTLTVSNMSPEDSSIYLCSVEENYREAFFGQGTRLTVV.

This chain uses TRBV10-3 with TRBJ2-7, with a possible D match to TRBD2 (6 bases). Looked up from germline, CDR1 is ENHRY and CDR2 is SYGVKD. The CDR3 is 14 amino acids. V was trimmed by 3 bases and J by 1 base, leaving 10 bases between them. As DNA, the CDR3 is TGTGCCATCAGTGAAACCGGAGGGTCCTACGAGCAGTACTTC. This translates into CAISETGGSYEQYF.

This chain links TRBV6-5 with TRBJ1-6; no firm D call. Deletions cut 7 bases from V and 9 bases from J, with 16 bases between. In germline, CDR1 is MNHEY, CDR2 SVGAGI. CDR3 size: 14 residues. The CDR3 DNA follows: TGTGCCAGCAAAAAGTCCGCTTCAGGTTCACCCCTCCACTTT. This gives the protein CASKKSASGSPLHF.

The DNA of the CDR3 is TGTGCCAGCAGCTTTTACCCCTCCGATCCGGCTAACTATGGCTACACCTTC. Amino acid sequence: CASSFYPSDPANYGYTF. V and J are TRBV7-8 and TRBJ1-2; D remains ambiguous. The CDR3 is made up of 17 amino acids. The ends were cut back, 3 bases at V and 0 bases at J, with 17 bases in the middle. The germline V gene has CDR1 SGHVS and CDR2 FQNEAQ.

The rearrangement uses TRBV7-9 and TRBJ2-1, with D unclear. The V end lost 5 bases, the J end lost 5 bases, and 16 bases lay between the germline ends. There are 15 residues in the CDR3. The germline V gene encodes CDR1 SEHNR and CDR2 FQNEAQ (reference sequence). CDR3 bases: TGTGCCAGCAGCCTCGGGTCCTCGCACCACAATGAGCAGTTCTTC. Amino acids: CASSLGSSHHNEQFF.

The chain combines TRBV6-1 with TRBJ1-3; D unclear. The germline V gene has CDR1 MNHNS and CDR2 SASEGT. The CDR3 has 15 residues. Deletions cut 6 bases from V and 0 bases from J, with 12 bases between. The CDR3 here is CASRRDGGSGNTIYF. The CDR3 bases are TGTGCCAGCAGGAGAGACGGAGGCTCTGGAAACACCATATATTTT.

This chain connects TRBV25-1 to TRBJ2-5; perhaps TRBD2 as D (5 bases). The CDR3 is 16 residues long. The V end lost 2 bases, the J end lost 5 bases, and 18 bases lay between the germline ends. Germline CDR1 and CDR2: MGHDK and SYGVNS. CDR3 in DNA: TGTGCCAGCAGTGAAGCCTTCCCCGGCCCGGGGGAGACCCAGTACTTC. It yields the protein CASSEAFPGPGETQYF.

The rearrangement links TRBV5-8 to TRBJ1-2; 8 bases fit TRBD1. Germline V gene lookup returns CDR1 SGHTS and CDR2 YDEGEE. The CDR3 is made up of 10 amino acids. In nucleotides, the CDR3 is TGTGACCAGGGGGCGAGAGGCTACACCTTC. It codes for CDQGARGYTF.

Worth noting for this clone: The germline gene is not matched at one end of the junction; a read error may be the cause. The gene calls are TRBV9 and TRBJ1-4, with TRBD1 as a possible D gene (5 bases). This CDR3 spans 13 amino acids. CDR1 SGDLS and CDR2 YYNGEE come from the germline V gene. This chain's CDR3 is CASSPRTGENLFF. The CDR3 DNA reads TGTGCCAGCAGCCCTCGGACGGGGGAAAACCTGTTTTTT. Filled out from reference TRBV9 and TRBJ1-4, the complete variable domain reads DSGVTQTPKHLITATGQRVTLRCSPRSGDLSVYWYQQSLDQGLQFLIQYYNGEERAKGNILERFSAQQFPDLHSELNLSSLELGDSALYFCASSPRTGENLFFGSGTQLSVL.

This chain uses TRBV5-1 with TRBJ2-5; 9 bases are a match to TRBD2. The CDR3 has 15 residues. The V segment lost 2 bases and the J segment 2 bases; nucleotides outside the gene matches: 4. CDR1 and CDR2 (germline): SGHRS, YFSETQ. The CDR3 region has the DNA TGCGCCAGCAGCTTAGCGGGAGGTGAACAAGAGACCCAGTACTTC. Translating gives CASSLAGGEQETQYF.

CDR3: CASSPLGQKKETQYF. The CDR3 DNA is TGTGCCAGCTCACCTCTGGGACAGAAAAAAGAGACCCAGTACTTC. V is TRBV18 and J is TRBJ2-5, with 7 bases that match TRBD1. Germline values: CDR1 KGHSH, CDR2 LQKENI. CDR3 size: 15 residues. Trimming cost V 3 bases and J 3 bases; bases outside gene matches: 7.

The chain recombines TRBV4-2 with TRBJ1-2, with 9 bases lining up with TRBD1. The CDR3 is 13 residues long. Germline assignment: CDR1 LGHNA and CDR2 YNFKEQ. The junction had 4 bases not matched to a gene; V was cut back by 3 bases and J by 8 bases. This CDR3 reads CASSQGQGVGYTF. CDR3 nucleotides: TGTGCCAGCAGCCAGGGACAGGGTGTCGGCTACACCTTC.